Sequencing of this T cell receptor (beta chain) was carried out in a study of blood T cell repertoires in COVID-19. Study summary: From T cells, B-cell-depleted T cells, or PBMCs came the material, which was cDNA or gDNA.

The CDR3 spans 14 residues. Trimming shortened V by 3 bases and J by 4 bases, and 9 bases separated the two germline ends. The germline V gene has CDR1 SNHLY and CDR2 FYNNEI. TCRdb keeps only in-frame clones here, not all; method: immunoSEQ multiplex PCR. This sample has 60,000 to 65,000 clones; approximately 88% occur once, and the top ten carry around 15%. The sequence was collected from a man aged 55-75 years with COVID-19, enrolled during active disease. Sequenced input: peripheral blood. This chain joins TRBV2 and TRBJ2-2; D may be TRBD1 (7 bases). CDR3 DNA sequence: TGTGCCAGCAGTGAGCGGGACAGCACCGGGGAGCTGTTTTTT. Amino acid sequence: CASSERDSTGELFF.